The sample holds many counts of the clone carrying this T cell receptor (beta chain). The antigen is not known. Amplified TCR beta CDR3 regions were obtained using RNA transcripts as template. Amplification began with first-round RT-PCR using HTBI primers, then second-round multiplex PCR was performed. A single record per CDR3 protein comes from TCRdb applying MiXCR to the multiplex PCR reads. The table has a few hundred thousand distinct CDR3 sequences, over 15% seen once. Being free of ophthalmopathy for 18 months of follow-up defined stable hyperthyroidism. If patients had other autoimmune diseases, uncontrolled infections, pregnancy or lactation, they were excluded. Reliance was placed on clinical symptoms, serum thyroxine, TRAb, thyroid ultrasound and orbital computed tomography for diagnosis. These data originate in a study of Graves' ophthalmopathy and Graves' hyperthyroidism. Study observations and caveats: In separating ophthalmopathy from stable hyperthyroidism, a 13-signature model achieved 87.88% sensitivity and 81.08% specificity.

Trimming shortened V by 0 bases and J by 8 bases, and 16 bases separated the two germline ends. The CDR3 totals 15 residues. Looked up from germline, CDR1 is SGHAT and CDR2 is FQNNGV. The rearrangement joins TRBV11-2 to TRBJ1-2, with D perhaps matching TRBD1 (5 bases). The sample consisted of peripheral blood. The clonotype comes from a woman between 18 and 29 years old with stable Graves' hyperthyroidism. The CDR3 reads CASSLDSGRDVGYTF. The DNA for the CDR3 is TGTGCCAGCAGCTTAGATTCGGGACGGGACGTAGGCTACACCTTC.